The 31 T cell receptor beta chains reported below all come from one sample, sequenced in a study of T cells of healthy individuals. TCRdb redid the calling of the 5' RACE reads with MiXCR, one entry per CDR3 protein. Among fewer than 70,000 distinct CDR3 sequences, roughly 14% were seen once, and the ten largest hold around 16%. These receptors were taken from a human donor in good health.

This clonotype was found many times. CDR3 protein: CASSPPGQGAYTEAFF. The CDR3 DNA reads TGTGCCAGCAGCCCTCCGGGACAGGGGGCTTACACTGAAGCTTTCTTT. The chain combines TRBV9 with TRBJ1-1; TRBD1 matches at 12 bases. V lost 4 bases to trimming and J lost 3 bases; unmatched junction nucleotides: 7. There are 16 residues in the CDR3. Germline CDR1 and CDR2: SGDLS and YYNGEE.

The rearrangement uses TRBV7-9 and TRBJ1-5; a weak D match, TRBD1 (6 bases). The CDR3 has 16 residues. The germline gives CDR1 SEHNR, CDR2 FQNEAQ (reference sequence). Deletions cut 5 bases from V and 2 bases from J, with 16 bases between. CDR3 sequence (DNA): TGTGCCAGCAGCCAAGGGACAATACGCGGCAATCAGCCCCAGCATTTT. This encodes CASSQGTIRGNQPQHF.

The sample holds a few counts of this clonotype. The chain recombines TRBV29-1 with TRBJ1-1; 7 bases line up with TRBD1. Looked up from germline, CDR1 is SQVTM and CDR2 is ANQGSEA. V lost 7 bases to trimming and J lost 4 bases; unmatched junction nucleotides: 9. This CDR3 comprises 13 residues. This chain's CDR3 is CSAVTGESTEAFF. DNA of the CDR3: TGCAGCGCCGTAACAGGGGAGAGCACTGAAGCTTTCTTT.

Written as DNA, the CDR3 is TGTGCCAGCAGTTACTCATTAACGGCAAACTATGGCTACACCTTC. Translating gives CASSYSLTANYGYTF. The gene calls are TRBV6-5 and TRBJ1-2, with D unclear. The CDR3 extends over 15 amino acids. Between the trimmed V and J ends, which lost 0 bases and 2 bases, there was a span of 10 bases. Germline V lookup: CDR1 MNHEY, CDR2 SVGAGI.

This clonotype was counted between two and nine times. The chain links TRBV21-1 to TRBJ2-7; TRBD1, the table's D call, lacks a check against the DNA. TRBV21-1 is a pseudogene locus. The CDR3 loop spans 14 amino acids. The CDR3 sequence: CASSARDRSYEQYF. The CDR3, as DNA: TGTGCCAGCAGCGCACGGGACAGGTCCTACGAGCAGTACTTC.

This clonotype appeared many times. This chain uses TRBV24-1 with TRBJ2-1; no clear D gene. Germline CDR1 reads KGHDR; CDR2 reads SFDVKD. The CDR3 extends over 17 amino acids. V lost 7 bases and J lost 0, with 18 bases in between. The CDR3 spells CATSQPKGRSSYNEQFF. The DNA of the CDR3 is TGTGCCACCAGCCAACCCAAGGGTCGGAGCTCCTACAATGAGCAGTTCTTC.

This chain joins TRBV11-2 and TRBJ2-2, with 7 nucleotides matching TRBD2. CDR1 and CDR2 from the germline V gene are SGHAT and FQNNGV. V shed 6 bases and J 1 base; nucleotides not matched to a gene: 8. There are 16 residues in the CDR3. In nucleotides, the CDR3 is TGTGCCAGCAGTGTACCGGGACTACTGAACACCGGGGAGCTGTTTTTT. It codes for CASSVPGLLNTGELFF. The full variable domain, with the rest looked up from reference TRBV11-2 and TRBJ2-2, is EAGVAQSPRYKIIEKRQSVAFWCNPISGHATLYWYQQILGQGPKLLIQFQNNGVVDDSQLPKDRFSAERLKGVDSTLKIQPAKLEDSAVYLCASSVPGLLNTGELFFGEGSRLTVL.

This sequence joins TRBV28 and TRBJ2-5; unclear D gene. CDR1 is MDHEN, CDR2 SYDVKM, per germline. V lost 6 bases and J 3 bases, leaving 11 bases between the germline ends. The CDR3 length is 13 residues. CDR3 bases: TGTGCCAGCAGGGCCCCGGCGGAAGAGACCCAGTACTTC. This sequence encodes CASRAPAEETQYF.

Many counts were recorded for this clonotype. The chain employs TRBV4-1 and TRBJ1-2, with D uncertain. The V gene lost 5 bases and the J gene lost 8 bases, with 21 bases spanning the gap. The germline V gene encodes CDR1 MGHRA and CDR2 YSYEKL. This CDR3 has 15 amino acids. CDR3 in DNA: TGCGCCAGCAGCAGCCTATATACCCTAGACCGCGGCTACACCTTC. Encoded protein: CASSSLYTLDRGYTF.

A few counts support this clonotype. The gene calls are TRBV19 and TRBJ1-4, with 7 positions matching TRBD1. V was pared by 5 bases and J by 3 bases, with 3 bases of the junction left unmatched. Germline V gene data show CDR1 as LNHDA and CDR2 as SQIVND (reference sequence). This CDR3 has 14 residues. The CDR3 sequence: CASSATGANEKLFF. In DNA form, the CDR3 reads TGTGCCAGTAGTGCTACAGGGGCTAATGAAAAACTGTTTTTT. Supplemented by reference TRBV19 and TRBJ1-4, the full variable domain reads DGGITQSPKYLFRKEGQNVTLSCEQNLNHDAMYWYRQDPGQGLRLIYYSQIVNDFQKGDIAEGYSVSREKKESFPLTVTSAQKNPTAFYLCASSATGANEKLFFGSGTQLSVL.

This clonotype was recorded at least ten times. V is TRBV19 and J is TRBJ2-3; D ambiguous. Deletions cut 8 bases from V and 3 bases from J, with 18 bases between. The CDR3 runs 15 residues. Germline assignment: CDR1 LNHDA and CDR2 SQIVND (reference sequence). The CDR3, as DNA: TGTGCCAGTGGGCACCCCACGGGTGGGACAGATACGCAGTATTTT. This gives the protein CASGHPTGGTDTQYF.

CDR3: CASSVDRAYYGYTF. CDR3 DNA: TGTGCCAGCAGTGTGGACAGGGCCTACTATGGCTACACCTTC. This chain connects TRBV6-1 to TRBJ1-2; the match to TRBD1 covers 8 bases. Trimming took 4 bases from V and 3 from J; bases not matched to a gene: 4. CDR1 MNHNS and CDR2 SASEGT come from the germline V gene. The CDR3 is made up of 14 amino acids.

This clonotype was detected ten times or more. The CDR3 nucleotides read TGTGCCACCAGTGATTCCTTCGGGGTAGGGAACTATGGCTACACCTTC. This sequence encodes CATSDSFGVGNYGYTF. The V call is TRBV24-1, the J call TRBJ1-2, with D unresolved. This CDR3 comprises 16 residues. Trimming pared 2 bases from V and 2 bases from J, leaving 14 bases between. CDR1 is KGHDR, CDR2 SFDVKD, per germline.

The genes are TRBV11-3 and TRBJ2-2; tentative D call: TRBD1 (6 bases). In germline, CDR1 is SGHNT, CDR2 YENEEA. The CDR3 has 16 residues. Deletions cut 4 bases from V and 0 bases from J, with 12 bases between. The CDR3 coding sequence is TGTGCCAGCAGCTATGGACAGACCGCGAACACCGGGGAGCTGTTTTTT. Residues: CASSYGQTANTGELFF.

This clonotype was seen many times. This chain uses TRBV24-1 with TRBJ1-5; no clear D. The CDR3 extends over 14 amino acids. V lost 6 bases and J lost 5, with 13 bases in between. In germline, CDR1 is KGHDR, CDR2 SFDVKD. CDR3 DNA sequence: TGTGCCACCAGTCTAGGGCCCGGCGATCAGCCCCAGCATTTT. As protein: CATSLGPGDQPQHF.

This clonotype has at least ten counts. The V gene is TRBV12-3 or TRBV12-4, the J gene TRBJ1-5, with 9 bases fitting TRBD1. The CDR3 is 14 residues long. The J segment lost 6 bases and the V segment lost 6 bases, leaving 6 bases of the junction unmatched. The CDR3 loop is CASSRTGVGQPQHF. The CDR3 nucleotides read TGTGCCAGCAGCAGGACAGGGGTAGGTCAGCCCCAGCATTTT.

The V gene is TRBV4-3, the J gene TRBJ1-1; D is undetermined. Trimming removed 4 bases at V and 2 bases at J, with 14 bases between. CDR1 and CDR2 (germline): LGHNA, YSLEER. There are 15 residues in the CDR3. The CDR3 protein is CASSRSPAENTEAFF. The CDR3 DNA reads TGCGCCAGCAGCCGCTCCCCGGCAGAAAACACTGAAGCTTTCTTT.

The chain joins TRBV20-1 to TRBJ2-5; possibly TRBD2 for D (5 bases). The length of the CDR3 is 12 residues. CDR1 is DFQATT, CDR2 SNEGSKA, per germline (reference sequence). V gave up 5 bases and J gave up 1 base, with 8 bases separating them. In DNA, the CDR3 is TGCAGTGCTCACCGGGGCCAAGAGACCCAGTACTTC. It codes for CSAHRGQETQYF.

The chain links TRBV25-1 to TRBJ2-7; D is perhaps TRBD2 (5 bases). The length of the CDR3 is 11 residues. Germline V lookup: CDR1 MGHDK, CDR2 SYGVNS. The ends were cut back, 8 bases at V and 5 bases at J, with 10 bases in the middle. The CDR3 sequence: CASAERDEQYF. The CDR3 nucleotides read TGTGCCAGCGCAGAGAGGGACGAGCAGTACTTC.

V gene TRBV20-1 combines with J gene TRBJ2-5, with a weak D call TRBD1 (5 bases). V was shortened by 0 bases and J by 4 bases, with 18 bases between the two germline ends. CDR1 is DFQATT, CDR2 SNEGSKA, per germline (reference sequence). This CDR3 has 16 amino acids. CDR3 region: CSARDLFSDIRETQYF. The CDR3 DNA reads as TGCAGTGCTAGAGATCTTTTCTCGGACATTCGAGAGACCCAGTACTTC.

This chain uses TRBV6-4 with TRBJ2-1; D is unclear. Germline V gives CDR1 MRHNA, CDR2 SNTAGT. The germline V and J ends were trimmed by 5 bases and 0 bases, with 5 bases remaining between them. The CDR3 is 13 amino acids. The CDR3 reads CASSTSSYNEQFF. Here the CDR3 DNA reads TGTGCCAGCAGTACAAGCTCCTACAATGAGCAGTTCTTC.

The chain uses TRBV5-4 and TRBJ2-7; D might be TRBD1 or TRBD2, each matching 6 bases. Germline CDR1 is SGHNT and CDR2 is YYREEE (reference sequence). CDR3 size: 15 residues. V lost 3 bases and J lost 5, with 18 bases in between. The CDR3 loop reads CASSSVGGTIHEQYF. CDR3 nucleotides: TGTGCCAGCAGCTCCGTGGGGGGCACAATCCACGAGCAGTACTTC.

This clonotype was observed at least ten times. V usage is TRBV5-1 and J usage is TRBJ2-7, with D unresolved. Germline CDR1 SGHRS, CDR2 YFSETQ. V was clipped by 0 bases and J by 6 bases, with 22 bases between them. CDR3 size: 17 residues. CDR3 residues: CASSLGSLPAQTLEQYF. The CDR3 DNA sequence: TGCGCCAGCAGCTTGGGTTCCCTTCCCGCGCAGACCCTCGAGCAGTACTTC.

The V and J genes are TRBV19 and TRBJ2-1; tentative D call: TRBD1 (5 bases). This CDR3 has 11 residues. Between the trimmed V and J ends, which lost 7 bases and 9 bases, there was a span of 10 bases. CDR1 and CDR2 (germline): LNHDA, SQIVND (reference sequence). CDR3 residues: CASNRQGEQFF. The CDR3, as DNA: TGTGCCAGTAACCGCCAGGGTGAGCAGTTCTTC.

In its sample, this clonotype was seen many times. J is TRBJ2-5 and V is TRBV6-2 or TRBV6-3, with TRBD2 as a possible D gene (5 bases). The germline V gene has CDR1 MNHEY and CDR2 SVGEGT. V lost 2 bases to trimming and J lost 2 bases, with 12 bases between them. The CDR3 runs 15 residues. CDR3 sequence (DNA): TGTGCCAGCAGTTACGGACTTCAGACTCAAGAGACCCAGTACTTC. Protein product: CASSYGLQTQETQYF.

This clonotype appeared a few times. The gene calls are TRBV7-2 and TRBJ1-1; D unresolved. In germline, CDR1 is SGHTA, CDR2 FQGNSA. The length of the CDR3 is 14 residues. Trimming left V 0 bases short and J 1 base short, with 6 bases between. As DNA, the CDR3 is TGTGCCAGCAGCTTAGCGCCGGGGAACACTGAAGCTTTCTTT. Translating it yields CASSLAPGNTEAFF. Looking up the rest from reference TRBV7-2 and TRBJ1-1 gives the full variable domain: GAGVSQSPSNKVTEKGKDVELRCDPISGHTALYWYRQSLGQGLEFLIYFQGNSAPDKSGLPSDRFSAERTGGSVSTLTIQRTQQEDSAVYLCASSLAPGNTEAFFGQGTRLTVV.

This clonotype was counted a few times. CDR3 nucleotides: TGTGCCAGCAGCTTCCAGGGTACTGAAGCTTTCTTT. Protein product: CASSFQGTEAFF. The rearrangement joins TRBV7-2 to TRBJ1-1, with a possible D match to TRBD1 (5 bases). V gave up 3 bases and J gave up 5 bases, with 7 bases separating them. The length of the CDR3 is 12 residues. CDR1 and CDR2 from the germline V gene are SGHTA and FQGNSA.

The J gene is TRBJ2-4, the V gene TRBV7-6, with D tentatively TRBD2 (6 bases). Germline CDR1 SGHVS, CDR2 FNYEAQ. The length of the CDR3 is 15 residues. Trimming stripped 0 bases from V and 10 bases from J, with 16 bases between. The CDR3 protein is CASSLASGRGGIQYF. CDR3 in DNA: TGTGCCAGCAGCTTAGCGTCAGGGCGGGGAGGTATTCAGTACTTC.

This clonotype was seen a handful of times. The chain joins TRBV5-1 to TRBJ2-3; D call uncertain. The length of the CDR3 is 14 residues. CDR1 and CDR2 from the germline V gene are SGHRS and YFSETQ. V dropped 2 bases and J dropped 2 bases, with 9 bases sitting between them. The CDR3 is CASSFIAPTDTQYF. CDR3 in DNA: TGCGCCAGCAGCTTTATCGCACCCACAGATACGCAGTATTTT.

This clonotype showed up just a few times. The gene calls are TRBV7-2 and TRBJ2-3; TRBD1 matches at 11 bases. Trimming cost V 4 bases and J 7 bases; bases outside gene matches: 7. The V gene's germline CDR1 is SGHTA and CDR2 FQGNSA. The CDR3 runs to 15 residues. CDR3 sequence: CASSWRTGGDHTQYF. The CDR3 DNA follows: TGTGCCAGCAGCTGGAGGACAGGGGGCGATCATACGCAGTATTTT.

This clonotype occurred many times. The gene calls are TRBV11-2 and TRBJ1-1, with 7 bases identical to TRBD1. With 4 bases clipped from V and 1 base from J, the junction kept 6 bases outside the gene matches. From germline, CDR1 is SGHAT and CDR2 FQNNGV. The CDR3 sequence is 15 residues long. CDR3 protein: CASSSLTGSNTEAFF. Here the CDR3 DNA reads TGTGCCAGCAGCTCCCTGACAGGGTCGAACACTGAAGCTTTCTTT.